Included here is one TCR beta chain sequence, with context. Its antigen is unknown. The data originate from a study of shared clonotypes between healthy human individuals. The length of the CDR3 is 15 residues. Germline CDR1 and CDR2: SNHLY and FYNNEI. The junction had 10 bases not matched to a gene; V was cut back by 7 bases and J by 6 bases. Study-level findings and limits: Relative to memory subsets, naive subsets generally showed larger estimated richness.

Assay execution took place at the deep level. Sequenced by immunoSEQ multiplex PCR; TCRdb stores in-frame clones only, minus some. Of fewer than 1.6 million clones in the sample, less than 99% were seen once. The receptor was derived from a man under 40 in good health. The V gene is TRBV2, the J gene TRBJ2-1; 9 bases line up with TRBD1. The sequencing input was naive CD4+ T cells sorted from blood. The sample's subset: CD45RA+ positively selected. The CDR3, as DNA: TGTGCCAGCAATCCCCAAGGACAGGGGATCAATGAGCAGTTCTTC. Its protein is CASNPQGQGINEQFF. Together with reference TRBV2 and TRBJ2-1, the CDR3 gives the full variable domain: EPEVTQTPSHQVTQMGQEVILRCVPISNHLYFYWYRQILGQKVEFLVSFYNNEISEKSEIFDDQFSVERPDGSNFTLKIRSTKLEDSAMYFCASNPQGQGINEQFFGPGTRLTVL.